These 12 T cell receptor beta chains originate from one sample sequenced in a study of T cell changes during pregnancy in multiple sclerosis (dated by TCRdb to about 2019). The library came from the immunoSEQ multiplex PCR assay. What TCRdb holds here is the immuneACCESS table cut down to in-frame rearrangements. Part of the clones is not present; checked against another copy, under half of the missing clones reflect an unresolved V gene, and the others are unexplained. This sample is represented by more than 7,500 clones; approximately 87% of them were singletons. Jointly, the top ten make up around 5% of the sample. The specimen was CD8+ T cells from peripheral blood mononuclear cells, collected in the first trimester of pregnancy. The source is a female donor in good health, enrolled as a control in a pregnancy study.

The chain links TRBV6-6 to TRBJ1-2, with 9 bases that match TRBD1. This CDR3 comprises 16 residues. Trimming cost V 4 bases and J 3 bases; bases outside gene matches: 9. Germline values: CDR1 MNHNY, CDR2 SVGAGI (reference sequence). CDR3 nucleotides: TGTGCCAGCAGTTCCAACCGGGACAGGGCAGACTATGGCTACACCTTC. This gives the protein CASSSNRDRADYGYTF.

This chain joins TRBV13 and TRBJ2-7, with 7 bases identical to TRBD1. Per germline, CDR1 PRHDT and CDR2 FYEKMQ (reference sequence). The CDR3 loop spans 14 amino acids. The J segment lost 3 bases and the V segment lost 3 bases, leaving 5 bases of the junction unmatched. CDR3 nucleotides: TGTGCCAGCAGCTTCCAGGACAGGATCTACGAGCAGTACTTC. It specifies CASSFQDRIYEQYF.

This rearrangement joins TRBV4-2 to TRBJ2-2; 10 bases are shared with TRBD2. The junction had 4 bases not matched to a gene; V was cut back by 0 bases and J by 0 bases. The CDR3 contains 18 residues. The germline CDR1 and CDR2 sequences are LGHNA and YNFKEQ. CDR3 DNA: TGTGCCAGCAGCCAAGAGTGGACTAGCGGTGCGAACACCGGGGAGCTGTTTTTT. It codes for CASSQEWTSGANTGELFF.

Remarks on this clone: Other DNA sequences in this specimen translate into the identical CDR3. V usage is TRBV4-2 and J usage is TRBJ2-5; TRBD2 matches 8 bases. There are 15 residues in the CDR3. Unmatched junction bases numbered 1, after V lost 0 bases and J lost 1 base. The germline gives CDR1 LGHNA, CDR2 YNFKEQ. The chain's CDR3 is CASSQDRGGQETQYF. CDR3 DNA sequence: TGTGCCAGCAGCCAAGATCGGGGGGGCCAAGAGACCCAGTACTTC.

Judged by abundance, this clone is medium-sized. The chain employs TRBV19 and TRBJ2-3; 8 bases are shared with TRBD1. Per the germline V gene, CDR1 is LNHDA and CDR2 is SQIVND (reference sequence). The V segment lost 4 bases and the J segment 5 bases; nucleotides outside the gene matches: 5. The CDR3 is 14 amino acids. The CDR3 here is CASSTWTGRDTQYF. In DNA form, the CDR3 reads TGTGCCAGTAGTACTTGGACAGGGAGAGATACGCAGTATTTT.

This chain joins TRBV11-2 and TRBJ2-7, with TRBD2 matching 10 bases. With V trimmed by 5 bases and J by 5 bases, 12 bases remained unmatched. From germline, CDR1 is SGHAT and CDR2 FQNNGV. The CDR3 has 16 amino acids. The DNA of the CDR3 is TGTGCCAGCAGCCCTAGCCCCTCGGGACTAGCGAACGAGCAGTACTTC. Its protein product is CASSPSPSGLANEQYF.

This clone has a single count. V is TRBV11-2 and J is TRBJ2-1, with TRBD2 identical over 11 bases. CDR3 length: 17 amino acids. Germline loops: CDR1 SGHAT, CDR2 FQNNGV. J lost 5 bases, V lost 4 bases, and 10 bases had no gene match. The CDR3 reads CASSSDLAGGFDNEQFF. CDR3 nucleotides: TGTGCCAGCAGCTCTGACCTAGCGGGAGGATTCGACAATGAGCAGTTCTTC.

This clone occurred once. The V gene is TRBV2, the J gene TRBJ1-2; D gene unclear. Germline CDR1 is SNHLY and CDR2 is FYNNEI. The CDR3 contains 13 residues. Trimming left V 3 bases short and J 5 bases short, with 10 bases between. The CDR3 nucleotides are TGTGCCAGCAGTGAGGCTGAACGATATGGCTACACCTTC. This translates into CASSEAERYGYTF.

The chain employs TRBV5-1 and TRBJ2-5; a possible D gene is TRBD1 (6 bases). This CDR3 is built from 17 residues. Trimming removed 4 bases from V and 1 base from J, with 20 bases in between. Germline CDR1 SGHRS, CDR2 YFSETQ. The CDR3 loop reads CASSTGWGQGPQETQYF. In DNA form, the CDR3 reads TGCGCCAGCAGCACGGGGTGGGGGCAGGGGCCCCAAGAGACCCAGTACTTC. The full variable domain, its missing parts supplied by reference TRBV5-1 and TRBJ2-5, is KAGVTQTPRYLIKTRGQQVTLSCSPISGHRSVSWYQQTPGQGLQFLFEYFSETQRNKGNFPGRFSGRQFSNSRSEMNVSTLELGDSALYLCASSTGWGQGPQETQYFGPGTRLLVL.

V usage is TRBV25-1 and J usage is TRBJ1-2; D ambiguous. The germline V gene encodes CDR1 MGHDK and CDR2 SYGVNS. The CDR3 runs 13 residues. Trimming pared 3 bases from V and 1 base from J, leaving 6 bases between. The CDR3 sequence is CASSEELNYGYTF. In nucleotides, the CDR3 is TGTGCCAGCAGTGAGGAGCTTAACTATGGCTACACCTTC.

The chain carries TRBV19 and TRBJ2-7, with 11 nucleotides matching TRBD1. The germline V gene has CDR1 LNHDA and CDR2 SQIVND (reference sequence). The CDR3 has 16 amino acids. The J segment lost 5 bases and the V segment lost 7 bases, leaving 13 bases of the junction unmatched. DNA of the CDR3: TGTGCCAGTACCCAAATACCGGGACAGGGGGTCCACGAGCAGTACTTC. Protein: CASTQIPGQGVHEQYF.

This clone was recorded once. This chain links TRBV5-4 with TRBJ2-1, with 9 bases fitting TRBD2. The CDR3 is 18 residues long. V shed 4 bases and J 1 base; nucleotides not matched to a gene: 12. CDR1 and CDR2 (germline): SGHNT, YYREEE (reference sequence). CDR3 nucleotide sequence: TGTGCCAGCAGCCCGCTCGGCGGGGGGGCCGGTTCCTACAATGAGCAGTTCTTC. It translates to CASSPLGGGAGSYNEQFF.